This is a list of T cell receptor beta chains from one sample in a study of cytomegalovirus exposure and HLA in healthy donors. Sequenced by immunoSEQ multiplex PCR; TCRdb stores in-frame clones only, minus some. This table holds some 180,000 clones, 80% found once. Material for sequencing was PBMCs. The receptors originated from a girl aged 10 to 17 in good health and CMV-seropositive. CDR3s include the opening cysteine and the closing phenylalanine or tryptophan. The D gene is left open where the match is weak. The size entry is marked missing in some rows and otherwise reads once, few, many or a size class.

j_call clone_size cdr3_length v_call d_call cdr3_aa cdr3_nt
TRBJ2-7 . 13 TRBV6-6 . CASSYEGAYEQYF TGTGCCAGCAGTTACGAGGGGGCCTACGAGCAGTACTTC
TRBJ1-5 . 14 TRBV4-1 . CASSQVGVDQPQHF TGCGCCAGCAGCCAAGTAGGGGTCGATCAGCCCCAGCATTTT
TRBJ2-7 few 12 TRBV6-5 . CASSYAPYEQYF TGTGCCAGCAGTTACGCGCCCTACGAGCAGTACTTC
TRBJ2-7 . 15 TRBV4-1 TRBD2 CASSLGGRSSYEQYF TGCGCCAGCAGCCTGGGAGGGAGGAGCTCCTACGAGCAGTACTTC
TRBJ2-3 once 15 TRBV19 TRBD2 CASRFGGVKQDTQYF TGTGCCAGTAGATTCGGGGGGGTGAAGCAGGATACGCAGTATTTT
TRBJ1-5 . 15 TRBV29-1 TRBD1 CSVAGTGGGNQPQHF TGCAGCGTGGCCGGGACAGGGGGCGGCAATCAGCCCCAGCATTTT
TRBJ1-1 once 13 TRBV29-1 . CSVIRGMNTEAFF TGCAGCGTTATAAGGGGAATGAACACTGAAGCTTTCTTT
TRBJ1-1 few 14 TRBV27 . CASSLSGPHTEAFF TGTGCCAGCAGTTTATCGGGGCCGCACACTGAAGCTTTCTTT
TRBJ2-5 once 13 TRBV29-1 . CSVWLLNQETQYF TGCAGCGTATGGCTCCTGAACCAAGAGACCCAGTACTTC
TRBJ1-2 . 12 TRBV25-1 . CASSGDIYGYTF TGTGCCAGCAGTGGGGACATCTATGGCTACACCTTC
TRBJ1-5 . 13 TRBV30 TRBD1 CAWSPRGDQPQHF TGTGCCTGGAGTCCCAGGGGGGATCAGCCCCAGCATTTT
TRBJ2-7 . 15 TRBV7-8 TRBD1 CASSLSTGQPYEQYF TGTGCCAGCAGCTTAAGTACGGGACAGCCTTACGAGCAGTACTTC
TRBJ2-6 . 17 TRBV5-3 . CARSLQEVVPGANVLTF TGTGCCAGAAGCTTGCAGGAGGTGGTTCCTGGGGCCAACGTCCTGACTTTC
TRBJ1-4 once 15 TRBV4-1 TRBD1 CASRGIGQGKEKLFF TGCGCCAGCAGGGGGATCGGACAGGGAAAGGAAAAACTGTTTTTT
TRBJ2-7 . 13 TRBV4-1 . CASSQIMSYEQYF TGCGCCAGCAGCCAGATAATGAGTTACGAGCAGTACTTC
TRBJ2-2 few 13 TRBV18 . CASSPYAGGELFF TGTGCCAGCTCACCATACGCGGGCGGGGAGCTGTTTTTT